The source of this TCR beta chain is a study of shared clonotypes between healthy human individuals. The study, taken as a whole, reports: The four-donor shared clonotypes exceeded non-shared clonotypes in generation probability, with non-shared ones scoring lower.

This was a deep-level run. Libraries were prepared by immunoSEQ multiplex PCR; TCRdb keeps only in-frame clonotypes and omits some of them. The repertoire holds about 1.9 million clones, with around 93% as singletons. In the naive CD8 group, cells lacked CD45RO and were positively selected for CCR7, so terminally differentiated effector memory CD45RA+ cells were left out. The length of the CDR3 is 13 residues. From germline, CDR1 is LNHDA and CDR2 SQIVND (reference sequence). The V end was cut by 1 base, the J end by 2 bases, with 5 bases between. In this sample, this clone turned up a few times. Its antigen is as yet unknown. The identical CDR3 is also encoded by other nucleotide sequences in the sample.

Sequencing was performed on naive CD8+ T cells from PBMCs. This clonotype was sampled from a man between 18 and 35 years old in good health. Some clones in this sample may be carry-over from other donors' samples. V is TRBV19 and J is TRBJ1-1; unclear D gene. The CDR3 loop reads CASSIVRNTEAFF. The CDR3 bases are TGTGCCAGTAGTATAGTCCGAAACACTGAAGCTTTCTTT. Supplemented by reference TRBV19 and TRBJ1-1, the full variable domain reads DGGITQSPKYLFRKEGQNVTLSCEQNLNHDAMYWYRQDPGQGLRLIYYSQIVNDFQKGDIAEGYSVSREKKESFPLTVTSAQKNPTAFYLCASSIVRNTEAFFGQGTRLTVV.